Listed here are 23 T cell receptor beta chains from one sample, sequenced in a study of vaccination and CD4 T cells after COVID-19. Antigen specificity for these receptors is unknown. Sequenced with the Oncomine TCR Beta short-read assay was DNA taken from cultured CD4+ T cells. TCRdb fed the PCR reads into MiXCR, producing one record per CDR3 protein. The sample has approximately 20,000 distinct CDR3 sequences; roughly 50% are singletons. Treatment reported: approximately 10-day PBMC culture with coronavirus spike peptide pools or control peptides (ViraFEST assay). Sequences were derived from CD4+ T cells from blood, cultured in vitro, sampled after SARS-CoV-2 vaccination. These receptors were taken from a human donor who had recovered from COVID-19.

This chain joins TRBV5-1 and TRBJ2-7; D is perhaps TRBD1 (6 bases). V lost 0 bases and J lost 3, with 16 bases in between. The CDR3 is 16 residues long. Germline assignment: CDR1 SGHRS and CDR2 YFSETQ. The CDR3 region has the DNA TGCGCCAGCAGCTTGGCTGTTGGGGGCCTTAACTACGAGCAGTACTTC. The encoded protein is CASSLAVGGLNYEQYF.

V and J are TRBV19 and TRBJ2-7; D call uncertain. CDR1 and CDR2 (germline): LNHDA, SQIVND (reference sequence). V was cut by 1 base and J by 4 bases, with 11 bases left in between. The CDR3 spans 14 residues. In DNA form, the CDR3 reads TGTGCCAGTAGTATAGTAAAGGGCCCTTACGAGCAGTACTTC. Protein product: CASSIVKGPYEQYF.

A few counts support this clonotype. CDR3 DNA sequence: TGTGCCAGCAGCCGACAGGGAGGCACTGAAGCTTTCTTT. As protein: CASSRQGGTEAFF. The rearrangement uses TRBV7-9 and TRBJ1-1; the match to TRBD1 covers 7 bases. J lost 4 bases, V lost 5 bases, and 4 bases had no gene match. The CDR3 has 13 residues. The V gene's germline CDR1 is SEHNR and CDR2 FQNEAQ (reference sequence).

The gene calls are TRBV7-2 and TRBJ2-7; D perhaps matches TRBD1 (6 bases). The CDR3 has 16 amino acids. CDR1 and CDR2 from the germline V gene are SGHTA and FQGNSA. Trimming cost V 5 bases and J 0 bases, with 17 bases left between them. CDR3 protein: CASSPPGAHSSYEQYF. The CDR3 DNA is TGTGCCAGCAGCCCCCCAGGGGCCCACAGCTCCTACGAGCAGTACTTC.

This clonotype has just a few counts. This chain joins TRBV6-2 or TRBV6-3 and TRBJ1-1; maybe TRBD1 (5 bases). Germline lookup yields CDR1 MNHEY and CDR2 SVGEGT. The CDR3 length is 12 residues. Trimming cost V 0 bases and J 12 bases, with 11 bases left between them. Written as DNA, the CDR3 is TGTGCCAGCAGTTACTCAGGAGGGGAAACTTTCTTT. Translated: CASSYSGGETFF.

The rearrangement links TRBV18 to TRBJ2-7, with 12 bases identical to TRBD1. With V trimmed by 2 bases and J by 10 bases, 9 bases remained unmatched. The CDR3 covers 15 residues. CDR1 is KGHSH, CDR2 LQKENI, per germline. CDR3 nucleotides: TGTGCCAGCTCACCATTGACCGGGACAGGGGGCTTCCAGTACTTC. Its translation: CASSPLTGTGGFQYF.

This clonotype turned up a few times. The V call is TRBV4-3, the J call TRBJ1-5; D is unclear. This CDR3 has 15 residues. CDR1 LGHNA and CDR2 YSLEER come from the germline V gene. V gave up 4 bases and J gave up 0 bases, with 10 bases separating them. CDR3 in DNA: TGCGCCAGCAGCCCATCAGTAAATAGCAATCAGCCCCAGCATTTT. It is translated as CASSPSVNSNQPQHF.

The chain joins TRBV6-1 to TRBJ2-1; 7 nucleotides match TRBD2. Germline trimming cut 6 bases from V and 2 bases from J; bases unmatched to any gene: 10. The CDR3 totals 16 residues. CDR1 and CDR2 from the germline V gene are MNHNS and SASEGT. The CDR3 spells CASSLLRGVPYNEQFF. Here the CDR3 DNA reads TGTGCCAGCAGCCTCCTTCGGGGGGTCCCCTACAATGAGCAGTTCTTC.

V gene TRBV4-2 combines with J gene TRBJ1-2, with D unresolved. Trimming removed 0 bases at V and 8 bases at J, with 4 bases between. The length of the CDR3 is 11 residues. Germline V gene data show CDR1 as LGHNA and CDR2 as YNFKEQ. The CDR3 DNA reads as TGTGCCAGCAGCCAAGATAGGGGCTACACCTTC. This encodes CASSQDRGYTF.

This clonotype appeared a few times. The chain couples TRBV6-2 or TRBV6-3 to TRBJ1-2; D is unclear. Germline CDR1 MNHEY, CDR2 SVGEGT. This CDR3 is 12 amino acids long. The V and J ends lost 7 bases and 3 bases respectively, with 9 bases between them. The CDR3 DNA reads TGTGCCAGCAAATCGGGGTACTATGGCTACACCTTC. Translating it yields CASKSGYYGYTF.

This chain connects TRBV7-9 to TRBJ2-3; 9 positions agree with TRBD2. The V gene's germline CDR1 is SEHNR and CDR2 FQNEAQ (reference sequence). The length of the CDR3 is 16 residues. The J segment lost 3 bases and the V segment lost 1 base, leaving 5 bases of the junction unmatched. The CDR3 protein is CASSLVLAGDTDTQYF. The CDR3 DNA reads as TGTGCCAGCAGCTTAGTGTTAGCGGGAGATACAGATACGCAGTATTTT.

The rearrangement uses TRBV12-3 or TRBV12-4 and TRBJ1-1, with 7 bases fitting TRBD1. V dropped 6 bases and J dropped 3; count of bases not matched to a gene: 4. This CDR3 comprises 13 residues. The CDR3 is CASSRGQDTEAFF. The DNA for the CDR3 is TGTGCCAGCAGCCGCGGACAGGACACTGAAGCTTTCTTT.

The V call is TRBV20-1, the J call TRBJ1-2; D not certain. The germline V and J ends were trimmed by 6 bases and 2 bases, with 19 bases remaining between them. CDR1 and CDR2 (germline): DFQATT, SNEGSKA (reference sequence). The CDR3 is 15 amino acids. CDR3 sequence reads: CSASRRSTTNYGYTF. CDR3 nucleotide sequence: TGCAGTGCCTCCCGTAGGTCTACCACGAACTATGGCTACACCTTC.

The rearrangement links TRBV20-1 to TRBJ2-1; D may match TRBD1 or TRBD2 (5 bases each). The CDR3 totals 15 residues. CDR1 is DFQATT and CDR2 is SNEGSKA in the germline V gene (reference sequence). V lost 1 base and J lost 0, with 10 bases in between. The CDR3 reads CSARGGSSSYNEQFF. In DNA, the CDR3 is TGCAGTGCTAGAGGGGGGTCCTCCTCCTACAATGAGCAGTTCTTC.

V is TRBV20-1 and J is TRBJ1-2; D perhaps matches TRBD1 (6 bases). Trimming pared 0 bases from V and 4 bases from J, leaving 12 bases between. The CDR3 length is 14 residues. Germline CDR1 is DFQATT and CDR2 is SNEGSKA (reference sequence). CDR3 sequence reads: CSARENRAGYGYTF. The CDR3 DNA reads TGCAGTGCTAGAGAGAACAGGGCGGGCTATGGCTACACCTTC.

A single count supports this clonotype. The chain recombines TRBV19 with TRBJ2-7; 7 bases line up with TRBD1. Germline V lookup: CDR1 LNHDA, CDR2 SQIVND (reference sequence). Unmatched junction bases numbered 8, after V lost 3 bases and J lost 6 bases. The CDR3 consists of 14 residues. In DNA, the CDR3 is TGTGCCAGTAGTATTACAGGGGCGGCCTTCGAGCAGTACTTC. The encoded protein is CASSITGAAFEQYF.

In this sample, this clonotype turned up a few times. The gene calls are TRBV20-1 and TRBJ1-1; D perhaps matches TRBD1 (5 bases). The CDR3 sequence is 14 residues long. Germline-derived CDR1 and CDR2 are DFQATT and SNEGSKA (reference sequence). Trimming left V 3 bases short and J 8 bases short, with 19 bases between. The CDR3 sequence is CSASRGIQNKEAFF. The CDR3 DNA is TGCAGTGCTAGTAGGGGCATCCAGAACAAGGAAGCTTTCTTT.

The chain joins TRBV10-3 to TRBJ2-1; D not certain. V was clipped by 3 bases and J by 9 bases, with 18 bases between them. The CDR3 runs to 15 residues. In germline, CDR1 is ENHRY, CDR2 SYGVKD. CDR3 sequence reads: CAISDNENNFGEQFF. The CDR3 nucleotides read TGTGCCATCAGTGACAACGAGAACAACTTCGGTGAGCAGTTCTTC.

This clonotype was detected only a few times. The CDR3 reads CASRIPGSWDTGELFF. CDR3 nucleotide sequence: TGTGCCAGCAGGATCCCGGGGTCCTGGGACACCGGGGAGCTGTTTTTT. V gene TRBV7-8 combines with J gene TRBJ2-2, with a tentative D call TRBD2 (5 bases). In germline, CDR1 is SGHVS, CDR2 FQNEAQ. The V end lost 6 bases, the J end lost 3 bases, and 17 bases lay between the germline ends. The CDR3 contains 16 residues.

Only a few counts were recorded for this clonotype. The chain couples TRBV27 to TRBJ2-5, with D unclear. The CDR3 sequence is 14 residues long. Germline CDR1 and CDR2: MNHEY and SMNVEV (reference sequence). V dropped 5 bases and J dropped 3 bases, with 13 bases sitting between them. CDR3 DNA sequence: TGTGCCAGCAGTCCGAGGACGGCCGAAGAGACCCAGTACTTC. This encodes CASSPRTAEETQYF.

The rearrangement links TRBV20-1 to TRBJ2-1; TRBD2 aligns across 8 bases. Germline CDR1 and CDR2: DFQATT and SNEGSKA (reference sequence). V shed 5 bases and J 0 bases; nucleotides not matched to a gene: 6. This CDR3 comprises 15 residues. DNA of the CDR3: TGCAGTGCTTTAAGACTAGCGAGCTCCTACAATGAGCAGTTCTTC. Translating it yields CSALRLASSYNEQFF.

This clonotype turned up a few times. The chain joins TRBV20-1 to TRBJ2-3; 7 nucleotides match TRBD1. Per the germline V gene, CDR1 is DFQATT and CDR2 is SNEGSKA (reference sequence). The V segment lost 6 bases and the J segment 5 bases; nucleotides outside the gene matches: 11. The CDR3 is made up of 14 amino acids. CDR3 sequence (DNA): TGCAGTGCACCGGACAGGAACGGACGAGATACGCAGTATTTT. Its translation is CSAPDRNGRDTQYF.

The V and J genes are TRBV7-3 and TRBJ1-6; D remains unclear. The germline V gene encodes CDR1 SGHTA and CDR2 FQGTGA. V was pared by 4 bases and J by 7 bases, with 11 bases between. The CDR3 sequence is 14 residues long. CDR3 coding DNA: TGTGCCAGCAGCTCCGGGCTAGCCAATTCACCCCTCCACTTT. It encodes CASSSGLANSPLHF.